The 22 T cell receptor beta chains below come from one sample, sequenced in a study of monozygotic twins with inflammatory bowel disease. With the 5' RACE reads reprocessed, TCRdb shows one record per CDR3 protein and no DNA. This table holds approximately 400,000 distinct CDR3 sequences. Sequenced sample: blood. These receptors were taken from a human donor with ulcerative colitis or Crohn's disease, or a healthy co-twin of an affected twin (not recorded which).

V usage is TRBV2 and J usage is TRBJ2-7; absent DNA, TCRdb's TRBD1 call cannot be checked. CDR3 size: 13 residues. Looked up from germline, CDR1 is SNHLY and CDR2 is FYNNEI. The CDR3 is CAGGQDSSYEQYF.

The chain is built from TRBV7-9 and TRBJ1-1. Germline CDR1 reads SEHNR; CDR2 reads FQNEAQ (reference sequence). The CDR3 is 14 residues long. The CDR3 sequence: CASSPWREGTEAFF.

The chain joins TRBV24-1 to TRBJ1-5; TCRdb names TRBD1, which stays unverified in the absence of DNA. The CDR3 sequence is 13 residues long. Germline V gene data show CDR1 as KGHDR and CDR2 as SFDVKD. The CDR3 protein is CATSDPNRETQHF.

V is TRBV12-3 or TRBV12-4 and J is TRBJ1-1; TCRdb indicates TRBD1, and absent DNA this call remains unverified. This CDR3 has 16 amino acids. The CDR3 here is CASSLNEGVRNTEAFF.

The chain is built from TRBV20-1 and TRBJ2-1; TCRdb designates TRBD2, a call that cannot be tested without DNA. The CDR3 extends over 14 amino acids. In germline, CDR1 is DFQATT, CDR2 SNEGSKA (reference sequence). CDR3 protein: CSARLAGGNNEQFF.

The chain has TRBV20-1 and TRBJ1-6; TCRdb selects TRBD1, and the lack of DNA leaves this call unchecked. The CDR3 is 12 amino acids. The germline CDR1 and CDR2 sequences are DFQATT and SNEGSKA (reference sequence). CDR3 in amino acids: CSARDRGSPLHF.

The chain links TRBV5-1 to TRBJ2-3; TCRdb names TRBD2, which stays unverified in the absence of DNA. Germline CDR1 reads SGHRS; CDR2 reads YFSETQ. The CDR3 is 14 residues long. CDR3 sequence: CASSFGDSTDTQYF.

The V gene is TRBV7-9, the J gene TRBJ2-5; TCRdb's D gene call, TRBD2, goes unchecked for lack of DNA. The CDR3 loop spans 14 amino acids. Germline V gene lookup returns CDR1 SEHNR and CDR2 FQNEAQ (reference sequence). CDR3: CASSARLAGETQYF.

The chain uses TRBV20-1 and TRBJ2-4; no DNA is available, so the TRBD1 call from TCRdb remains unchecked. Germline V gene lookup returns CDR1 DFQATT and CDR2 SNEGSKA (reference sequence). The CDR3 has 17 amino acids. This CDR3 reads CSARVFSATGGKDIQYF.

The V call is TRBV24-1, the J call TRBJ2-7. The length of the CDR3 is 13 residues. CDR1 KGHDR and CDR2 SFDVKD come from the germline V gene. The CDR3 here is CATSSWRSYEQYF.

The V and J genes are TRBV12-3 or TRBV12-4 and TRBJ2-2; absent DNA, TCRdb's TRBD2 call cannot be checked. The CDR3 has 11 amino acids. The CDR3 sequence: CASKTSGELFF.

The chain carries TRBV4-2 and TRBJ1-3; TCRdb's D call, TRBD1, is unchecked because there is no DNA. CDR1 and CDR2 (germline): LGHNA, YNFKEQ. The CDR3 sequence is 20 residues long. The CDR3 loop reads CASSRLHDKGVISSGNTIYF.

The rearrangement uses TRBV20-1 and TRBJ2-1; checking the TCRdb D call of TRBD2 is not possible without DNA. In germline, CDR1 is DFQATT, CDR2 SNEGSKA (reference sequence). The CDR3 loop spans 18 amino acids. The CDR3 here is CSAQDRSGRGSSYNEQFF.

The V and J genes are TRBV5-1 and TRBJ1-1. The CDR3 is made up of 14 amino acids. The V gene's germline CDR1 is SGHRS and CDR2 YFSETQ. Here the CDR3 reads CASSLEVGGSEAFF.

This chain connects TRBV7-9 to TRBJ1-5; TCRdb indicates TRBD1, and absent DNA this call remains unverified. Germline lookup yields CDR1 SEHNR and CDR2 FQNEAQ (reference sequence). CDR3 length: 14 residues. CDR3 amino acids: CASSLAGDNQPQHF.

The V and J genes are TRBV7-2 and TRBJ2-7; TCRdb reports TRBD1, a call that lacks DNA to check it against. The CDR3 runs to 12 residues. Per the germline V gene, CDR1 is SGHTA and CDR2 is FQGNSA. The CDR3 spells CASSPPDRGQYF. Together with reference TRBV7-2 and TRBJ2-7, the CDR3 gives the full variable domain: GAGVSQSPSNKVTEKGKDVELRCDPISGHTALYWYRQSLGQGLEFLIYFQGNSAPDKSGLPSDRFSAERTGGSVSTLTIQRTQQEDSAVYLCASSPPDRGQYFGPGTRLTVT.

CDR3 sequence reads: CASSYSTRGQGGSNQPQHF. The chain uses TRBV6-7 and TRBJ1-5; without DNA, the TCRdb call of TRBD1 cannot be checked. TRBV6-7 is recorded as an ORF, its role being uncertain. CDR3 length: 19 residues.

This sequence joins TRBV2 and TRBJ1-4; TCRdb lists TRBD1, though no DNA is available to test this call. The CDR3 runs 15 residues. Germline CDR1 is SNHLY and CDR2 is FYNNEI. CDR3 in amino acids: CASSEGTGLNEKLFF. The variable domain in full, completed from reference TRBV2 and TRBJ1-4, reads EPEVTQTPSHQVTQMGQEVILRCVPISNHLYFYWYRQILGQKVEFLVSFYNNEISEKSEIFDDQFSVERPDGSNFTLKIRSTKLEDSAMYFCASSEGTGLNEKLFFGSGTQLSVL.

This chain joins TRBV30 and TRBJ1-2; TCRdb's D gene call, TRBD1, goes unchecked for lack of DNA. The CDR3 totals 13 residues. The germline V gene encodes CDR1 GTSNPN and CDR2 SVGIG (reference sequence). CDR3 in amino acids: CAWKRERPYGYTF.

The chain combines TRBV12-3 or TRBV12-4 with TRBJ1-2; TCRdb reports TRBD1, a call that lacks DNA to check it against. The length of the CDR3 is 13 residues. The CDR3 spells CASSPGSYYGYTF.

The gene calls are TRBV9 and TRBJ1-1; TCRdb's assignment of TRBD1 cannot be checked, as there is no DNA. The CDR3 runs 17 residues. Germline loops: CDR1 SGDLS, CDR2 YYNGEE. The CDR3 loop is CASSATGPGTGAAEAFF.

The chain carries TRBV4-3 and TRBJ2-1; TCRdb's D call, TRBD2, is unchecked because there is no DNA. The germline CDR1 and CDR2 sequences are LGHNA and YSLEER. The CDR3 consists of 18 residues. CDR3 sequence reads: CASSQDPGTSGKFNEQFF.